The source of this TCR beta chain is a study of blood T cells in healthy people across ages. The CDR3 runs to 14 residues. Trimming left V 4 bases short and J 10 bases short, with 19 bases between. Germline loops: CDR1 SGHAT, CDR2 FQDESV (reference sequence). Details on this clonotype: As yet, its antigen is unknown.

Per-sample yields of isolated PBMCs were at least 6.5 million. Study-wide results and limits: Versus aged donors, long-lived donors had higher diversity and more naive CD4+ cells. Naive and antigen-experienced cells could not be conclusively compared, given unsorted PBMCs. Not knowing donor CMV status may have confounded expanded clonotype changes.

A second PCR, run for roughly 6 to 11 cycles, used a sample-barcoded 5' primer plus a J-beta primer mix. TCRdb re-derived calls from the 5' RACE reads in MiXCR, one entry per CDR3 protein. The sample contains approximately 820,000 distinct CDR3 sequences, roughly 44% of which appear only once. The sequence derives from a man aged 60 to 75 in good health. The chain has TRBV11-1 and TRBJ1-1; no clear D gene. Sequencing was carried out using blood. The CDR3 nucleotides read TGTGCCAGCAGCTCAGAGCCCCGGGGTACCGTAGCTTTCTTT. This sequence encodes CASSSEPRGTVAFF.